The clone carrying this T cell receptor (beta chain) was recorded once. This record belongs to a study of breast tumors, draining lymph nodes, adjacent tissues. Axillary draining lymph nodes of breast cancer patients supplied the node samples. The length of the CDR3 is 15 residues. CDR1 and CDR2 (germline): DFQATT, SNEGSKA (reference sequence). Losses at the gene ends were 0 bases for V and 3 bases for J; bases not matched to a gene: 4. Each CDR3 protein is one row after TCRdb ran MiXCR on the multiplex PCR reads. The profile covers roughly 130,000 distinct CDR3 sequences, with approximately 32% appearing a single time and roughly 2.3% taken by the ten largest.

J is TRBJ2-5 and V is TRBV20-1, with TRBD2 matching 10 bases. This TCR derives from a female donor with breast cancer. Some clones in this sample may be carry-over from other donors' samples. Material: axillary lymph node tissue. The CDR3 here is CSARDLAGEEETQYF. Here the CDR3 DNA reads TGCAGTGCTAGAGATCTAGCGGGGGAAGAAGAGACCCAGTACTTC.